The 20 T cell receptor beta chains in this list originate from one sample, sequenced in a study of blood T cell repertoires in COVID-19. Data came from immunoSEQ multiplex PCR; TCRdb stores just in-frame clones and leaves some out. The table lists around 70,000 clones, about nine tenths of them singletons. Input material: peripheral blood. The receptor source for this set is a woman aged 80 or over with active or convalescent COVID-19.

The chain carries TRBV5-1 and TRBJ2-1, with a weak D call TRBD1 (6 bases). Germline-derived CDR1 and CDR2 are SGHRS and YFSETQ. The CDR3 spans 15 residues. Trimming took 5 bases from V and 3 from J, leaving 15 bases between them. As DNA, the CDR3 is TGCGCCAGCAGGCCCCGGACAGACCACTACAATGAGCAGTTCTTC. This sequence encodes CASRPRTDHYNEQFF.

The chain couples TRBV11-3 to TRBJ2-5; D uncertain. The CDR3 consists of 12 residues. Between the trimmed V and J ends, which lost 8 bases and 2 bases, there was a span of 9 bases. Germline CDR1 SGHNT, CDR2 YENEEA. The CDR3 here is CASQAVQETQYF. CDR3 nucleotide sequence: TGTGCCAGCCAGGCCGTACAAGAGACCCAGTACTTC.

As DNA, the CDR3 is TGCGCCAGCAGCTTGGCCTCGTGGGCAGGGGCTTACACCGGGGAGCTGTTTTTT. Translation: CASSLASWAGAYTGELFF. This rearrangement joins TRBV5-1 to TRBJ2-2, with D tentatively TRBD1 (6 bases). The V gene lost 0 bases and the J gene lost 3 bases, with 18 bases spanning the gap. Germline V gives CDR1 SGHRS, CDR2 YFSETQ. The CDR3 has 18 residues.

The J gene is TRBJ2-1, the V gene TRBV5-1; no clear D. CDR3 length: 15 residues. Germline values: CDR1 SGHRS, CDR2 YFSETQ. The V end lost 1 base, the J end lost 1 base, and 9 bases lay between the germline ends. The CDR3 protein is CASSLTVQSYNEQFF. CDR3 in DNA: TGCGCCAGCAGCTTGACAGTCCAATCCTACAATGAGCAGTTCTTC.

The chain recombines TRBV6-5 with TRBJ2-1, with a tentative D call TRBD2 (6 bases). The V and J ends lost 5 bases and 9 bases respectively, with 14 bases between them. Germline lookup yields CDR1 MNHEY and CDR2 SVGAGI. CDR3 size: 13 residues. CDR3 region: CASSTLGGGEQFF. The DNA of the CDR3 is TGTGCCAGCAGTACCCTGGGAGGTGGTGAGCAGTTCTTC.

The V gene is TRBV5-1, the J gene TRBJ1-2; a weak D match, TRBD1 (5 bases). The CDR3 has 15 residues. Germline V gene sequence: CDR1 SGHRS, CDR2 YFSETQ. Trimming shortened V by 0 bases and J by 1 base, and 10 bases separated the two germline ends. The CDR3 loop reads CASSLAAGLNYGYTF. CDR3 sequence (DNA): TGCGCCAGCAGCTTGGCCGCGGGACTTAACTATGGCTACACCTTC.

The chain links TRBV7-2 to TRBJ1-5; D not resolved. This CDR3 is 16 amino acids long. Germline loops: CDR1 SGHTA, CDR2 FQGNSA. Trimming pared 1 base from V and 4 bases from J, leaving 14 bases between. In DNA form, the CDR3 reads TGTGCCAGCAGCTTAGTGGGCGGGTACACGAATCAGCCCCAGCATTTT. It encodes CASSLVGGYTNQPQHF.

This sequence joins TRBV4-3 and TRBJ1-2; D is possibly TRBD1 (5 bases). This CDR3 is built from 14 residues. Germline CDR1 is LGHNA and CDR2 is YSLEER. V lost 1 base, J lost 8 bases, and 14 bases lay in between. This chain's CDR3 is CASSQVGRAGGYTF. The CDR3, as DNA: TGCGCCAGCAGCCAAGTAGGCAGGGCGGGGGGCTACACCTTC.

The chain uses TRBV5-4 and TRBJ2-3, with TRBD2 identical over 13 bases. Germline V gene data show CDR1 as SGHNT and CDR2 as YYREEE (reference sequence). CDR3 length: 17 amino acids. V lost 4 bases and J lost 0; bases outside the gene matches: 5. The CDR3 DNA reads TGTGCCAGCAGCCTGGGACTAGCGGGGTATAGCACAGATACGCAGTATTTT. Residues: CASSLGLAGYSTDTQYF. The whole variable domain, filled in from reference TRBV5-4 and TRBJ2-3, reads ETGVTQSPTHLIKTRGQQVTLRCSSQSGHNTVSWYQQALGQGPQFIFQYYREEENGRGNFPPRFSGLQFPNYSSELNVNALELDDSALYLCASSLGLAGYSTDTQYFGPGTRLTVL.

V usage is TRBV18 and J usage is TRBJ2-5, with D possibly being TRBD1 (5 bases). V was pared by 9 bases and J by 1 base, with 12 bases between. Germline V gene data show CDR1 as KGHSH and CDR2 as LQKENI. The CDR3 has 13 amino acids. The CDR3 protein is CASLMGLQETQYF. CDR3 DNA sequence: TGTGCCAGTCTCATGGGGCTCCAAGAGACCCAGTACTTC. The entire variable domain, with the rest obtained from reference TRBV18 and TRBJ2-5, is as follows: NAGVMQNPRHLVRRRGQEARLRCSPMKGHSHVYWYRQLPEEGLKFMVYLQKENIIDESGMPKERFSAEFPKEGPSILRIQQVVRGDSAAYFCASLMGLQETQYFGPGTRLLVL.

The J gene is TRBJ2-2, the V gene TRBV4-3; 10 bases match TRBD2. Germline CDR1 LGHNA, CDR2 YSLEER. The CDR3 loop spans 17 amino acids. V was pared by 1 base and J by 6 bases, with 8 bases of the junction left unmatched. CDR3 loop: CASSQAWLAGVPGELFF. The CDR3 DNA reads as TGCGCCAGCAGCCAAGCCTGGCTAGCGGGGGTTCCCGGGGAGCTGTTTTTT.

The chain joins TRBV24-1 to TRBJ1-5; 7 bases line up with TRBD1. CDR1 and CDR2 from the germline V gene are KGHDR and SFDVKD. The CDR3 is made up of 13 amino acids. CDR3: CATGPGGNQPQHF. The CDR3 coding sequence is TGTGCTACTGGGCCAGGGGGGAATCAGCCCCAGCATTTT.

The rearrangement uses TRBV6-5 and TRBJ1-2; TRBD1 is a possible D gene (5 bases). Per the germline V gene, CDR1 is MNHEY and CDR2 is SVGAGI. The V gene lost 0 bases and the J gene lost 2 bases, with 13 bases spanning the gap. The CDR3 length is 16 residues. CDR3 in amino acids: CASSYSRGRGNYGYTF. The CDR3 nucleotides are TGTGCCAGCAGTTACTCTCGGGGGAGAGGGAACTATGGCTACACCTTC.

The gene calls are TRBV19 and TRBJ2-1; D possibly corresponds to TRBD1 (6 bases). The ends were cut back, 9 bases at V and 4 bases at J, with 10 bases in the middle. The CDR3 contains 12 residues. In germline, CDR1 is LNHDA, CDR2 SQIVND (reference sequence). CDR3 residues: CASRGQYNEQFF. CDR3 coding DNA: TGTGCCAGCCGCGGACAGTACAATGAGCAGTTCTTC.

The CDR3 DNA reads as TGTGCCAGCAGTCATCCTTTCACAGGGACCGGGGAGCTGTTTTTT. Amino acids: CASSHPFTGTGELFF. This chain joins TRBV27 and TRBJ2-2; possibly TRBD1 for D (6 bases). The CDR3 is 15 residues long. Trimming removed 5 bases at V and 5 bases at J, with 15 bases between. The germline V gene has CDR1 MNHEY and CDR2 SMNVEV (reference sequence).

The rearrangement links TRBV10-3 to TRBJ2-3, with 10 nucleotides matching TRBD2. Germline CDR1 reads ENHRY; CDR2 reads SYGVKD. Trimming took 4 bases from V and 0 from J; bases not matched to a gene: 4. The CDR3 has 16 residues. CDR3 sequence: CAISAGLADSTDTQYF. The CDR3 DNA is TGTGCCATCAGTGCTGGACTAGCGGATAGCACAGATACGCAGTATTTT.

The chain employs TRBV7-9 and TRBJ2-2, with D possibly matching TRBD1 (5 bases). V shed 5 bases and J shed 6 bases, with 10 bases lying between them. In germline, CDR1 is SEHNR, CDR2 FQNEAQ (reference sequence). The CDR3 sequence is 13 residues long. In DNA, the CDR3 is TGTGCCAGCAGCCCAACAGGAGCCGGGGAGCTGTTTTTT. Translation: CASSPTGAGELFF.

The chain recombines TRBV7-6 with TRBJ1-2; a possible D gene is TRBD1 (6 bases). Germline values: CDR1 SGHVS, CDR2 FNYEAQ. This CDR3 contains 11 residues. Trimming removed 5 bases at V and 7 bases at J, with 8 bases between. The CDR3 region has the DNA TGTGCCAGCAGCGACAGGTTTGGCTACACCTTC. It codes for CASSDRFGYTF. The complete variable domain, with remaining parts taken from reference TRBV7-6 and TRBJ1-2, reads GAGVSQSPRYKVTKRGQDVALRCDPISGHVSLYWYRQALGQGPEFLTYFNYEAQQDKSGLPNDRFSAERPEGSISTLTIQRTEQRDSAMYRCASSDRFGYTFGSGTRLTVV.

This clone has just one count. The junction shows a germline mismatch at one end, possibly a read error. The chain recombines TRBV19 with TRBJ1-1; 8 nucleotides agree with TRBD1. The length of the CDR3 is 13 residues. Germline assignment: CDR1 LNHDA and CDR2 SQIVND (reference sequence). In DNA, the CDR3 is TGTGCCACCCTCGGGAACGGACAGGGCTTTGGGGTCTTT. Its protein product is CATLGNGQGFGVF.

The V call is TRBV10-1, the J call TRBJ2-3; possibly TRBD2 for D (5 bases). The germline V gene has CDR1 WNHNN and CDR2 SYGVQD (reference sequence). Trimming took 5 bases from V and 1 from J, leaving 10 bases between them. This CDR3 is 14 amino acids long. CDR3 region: CASSIGGGTDTQYF. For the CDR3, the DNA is TGCGCCAGCAGTATAGGAGGTGGCACAGATACGCAGTATTTT.